The next 21 T cell receptor beta chains were all read from a single sample in a study of PD-L1 blockade in urothelial cancer. Measured with immunoSEQ multiplex PCR; TCRdb has only the in-frame clones, and not every one. The table has about 74,000 clones, roughly 80% seen once. The sequencing here drew on PBMCs, taken around atezolizumab (anti-PD-L1) treatment. All receptors derive from a man between 65 and 85 years old with urothelial cancer.

The rearrangement uses TRBV18 and TRBJ1-1; D might be TRBD1 (6 bases). The V and J ends lost 1 base and 1 base respectively, with 7 bases between them. CDR3 length: 14 amino acids. The germline gives CDR1 KGHSH, CDR2 LQKENI. The DNA for the CDR3 is TGTGCCAGCTCACCACTACAGGGGAACACTGAAGCTTTCTTT. This sequence encodes CASSPLQGNTEAFF.

This clone was observed once. The V gene is TRBV6-1, the J gene TRBJ2-5; 9 nucleotides align to TRBD1. CDR3 length: 14 residues. CDR1 and CDR2 from the germline V gene are MNHNS and SASEGT. The V gene end was trimmed by 6 bases and the J gene end by 5 bases; junction bases not matched to a gene: 7. CDR3 loop: CASRVPGQGETQYF. CDR3 DNA sequence: TGTGCCAGCAGGGTCCCGGGACAGGGTGAGACCCAGTACTTC.

The V gene is TRBV5-1, the J gene TRBJ1-2; D remains unclear. The CDR3 length is 12 residues. The V and J ends lost 1 base and 8 bases respectively, with 9 bases between them. CDR1 SGHRS and CDR2 YFSETQ come from the germline V gene. CDR3 DNA sequence: TGCGCCAGCAGCTTGTTGGGCGAGGGCTACACCTTC. The encoded protein is CASSLLGEGYTF.

The V call is TRBV28, the J call TRBJ2-7; 8 nucleotides align to TRBD2. The junction had 19 bases not matched to a gene; V was cut back by 4 bases and J by 2 bases. Per the germline V gene, CDR1 is MDHEN and CDR2 is SYDVKM. The CDR3 is 19 residues long. The chain's CDR3 is CASSSTRLAGLKIPYEQYF. CDR3 DNA sequence: TGTGCCAGCAGTTCCACTCGATTAGCGGGACTAAAGATCCCCTACGAGCAGTACTTC.

The count of this clone is one. The chain employs TRBV4-2 and TRBJ2-6, with a weak D call TRBD1 (5 bases). This CDR3 is 19 amino acids long. Per germline, CDR1 LGHNA and CDR2 YNFKEQ. V was clipped by 0 bases and J by 0 bases, with 15 bases between them. CDR3 sequence (DNA): TGTGCCAGCAGCCAAGAAAGGGGCGGCTCCCTCTCTGGGGCCAACGTCCTGACTTTC. As protein: CASSQERGGSLSGANVLTF.

In its sample, this clone was seen once. This chain connects TRBV6-1 to TRBJ1-4; D not certain. Germline V CDR1 and CDR2: MNHNS, SASEGT. The CDR3 has 14 amino acids. Trimming cost V 7 bases and J 7 bases, with 16 bases left between them. The CDR3 bases are TGTGCCAGCAAAAGGATCGATACGGGTGAAAAACTGTTTTTT. Protein sequence: CASKRIDTGEKLFF.

This chain links TRBV5-4 with TRBJ1-2; 9 bases agree with TRBD1. Trimming at V came to 4 bases and at J to 4 bases, leaving 5 bases not matched to a gene. CDR3 length: 14 amino acids. Looked up from germline, CDR1 is SGHNT and CDR2 is YYREEE (reference sequence). CDR3 loop: CASSIGQGPYGYTF. Written as DNA, the CDR3 is TGTGCCAGCAGCATCGGACAGGGGCCCTATGGCTACACCTTC.

The chain uses TRBV27 and TRBJ2-7; D perhaps matches TRBD2 (5 bases). CDR3 length: 15 amino acids. V was trimmed by 8 bases and J by 5 bases, leaving 22 bases between them. Germline V gene lookup returns CDR1 MNHEY and CDR2 SMNVEV (reference sequence). DNA of the CDR3: TGTGCCAGCGGGAACTCGGTGAGGGCGTCCCACGAGCAGTACTTC. As protein: CASGNSVRASHEQYF.

V gene TRBV13 combines with J gene TRBJ1-2; TRBD1 matches at 8 bases. Germline trimming cut 1 base from V and 7 bases from J; bases unmatched to any gene: 8. Germline V lookup: CDR1 PRHDT, CDR2 FYEKMQ (reference sequence). This CDR3 is built from 15 residues. The CDR3 sequence is CASSLVQGARGGYTF. The CDR3 nucleotides are TGTGCCAGCAGCTTAGTTCAGGGGGCGCGTGGTGGCTACACCTTC.

The chain employs TRBV6-1 and TRBJ1-5, with TRBD1 matching over 9 bases. CDR1 is MNHNS, CDR2 SASEGT, per germline. The junction had 0 bases not matched to a gene; V was cut back by 6 bases and J by 0 bases. The CDR3 totals 14 residues. CDR3 region: CASRTGGSNQPQHF. For the CDR3, the DNA is TGTGCCAGCAGGACAGGGGGTAGCAATCAGCCCCAGCATTTT.

The chain carries TRBV14 and TRBJ2-7; 12 nucleotides line up with TRBD2. Germline V gives CDR1 SGHDN, CDR2 FVKESK. The ends lost 1 base at V and 6 bases at J; junction bases unmatched: 4. This CDR3 contains 15 residues. The CDR3 loop reads CASSQGLAGVGEQYF. DNA of the CDR3: TGTGCCAGCAGCCAAGGACTAGCGGGAGTGGGCGAGCAGTACTTC.

The chain uses TRBV5-1 and TRBJ2-1, with 7 positions matching TRBD2. V gave up 0 bases and J gave up 3 bases; unmatched junction bases: 3. The length of the CDR3 is 15 residues. Germline CDR1 SGHRS, CDR2 YFSETQ. The CDR3 DNA follows: TGCGCCAGCAGCTTGGGGGAGGGTTTCTACAATGAGCAGTTCTTC. Translated, it gives CASSLGEGFYNEQFF.

CDR3: CASSLSGGPSTDTQYF. In DNA form, the CDR3 reads TGTGCCAGCAGTTTATCTGGCGGCCCCAGCACAGATACGCAGTATTTT. The chain employs TRBV28 and TRBJ2-3; D remains unclear. Trimming left V 1 base short and J 0 bases short, with 11 bases between. CDR1 is MDHEN and CDR2 is SYDVKM in the germline V gene. The CDR3 totals 16 residues.

V and J are TRBV28 and TRBJ2-6; 8 positions agree with TRBD1. J was trimmed by 4 bases and V by 11 bases; bases with no gene match: 19. The CDR3 runs to 18 residues. Germline loops: CDR1 MDHEN, CDR2 SYDVKM. The CDR3 DNA reads as TGTGCCGCAGTTGTAGTGGCAGGGGGCCTCCTGGGGGCCAACGTCCTGACTTTC. Its protein product is CAAVVVAGGLLGANVLTF.

The V gene is TRBV30, the J gene TRBJ2-2, with D perhaps TRBD2 (6 bases). Germline values: CDR1 GTSNPN, CDR2 SVGIG (reference sequence). The CDR3 has 14 residues. Trimming removed 7 bases at V and 9 bases at J, with 21 bases between. The DNA for the CDR3 is TGTGCCTCGGCTGCCGGGACTGCGTTGAGGGAGCTGTTTTTT. This translates into CASAAGTALRELFF.

The chain uses TRBV28 and TRBJ1-3; no firm D call. The V gene's germline CDR1 is MDHEN and CDR2 SYDVKM. The CDR3 is made up of 11 amino acids. The V gene lost 5 bases and the J gene lost 8 bases, with 7 bases spanning the gap. This CDR3 is CASSRSDTIYF. The CDR3 DNA reads as TGTGCCAGCAGTCGATCAGACACCATATATTTT.

The chain recombines TRBV5-1 with TRBJ2-3; tentatively, D is TRBD1 (5 bases). The germline CDR1 and CDR2 sequences are SGHRS and YFSETQ. The ends were cut back, 1 base at V and 4 bases at J, with 13 bases in the middle. This CDR3 has 15 amino acids. For the CDR3, the DNA is TGCGCCAGCAGCTTGAGTAGGGGCTCCCCAGATACGCAGTATTTT. Protein product: CASSLSRGSPDTQYF.

This clone showed up just once. The chain couples TRBV28 to TRBJ1-2; 8 bases map to TRBD1. After removal of 4 bases from V and 2 bases from J, the junction contained 9 bases not matched to a gene. The CDR3 loop spans 16 amino acids. Germline V gene lookup returns CDR1 MDHEN and CDR2 SYDVKM. In DNA, the CDR3 is TGTGCCAGCAGTTCTAAAGGACAGGGTGAGAACTATGGCTACACCTTC. Translation: CASSSKGQGENYGYTF.

The chain employs TRBV21-1 and TRBJ2-7; the table's D call TRBD2 went unverified against the DNA. TRBV21-1 is shown as a pseudogene. The length of the CDR3 is 14 residues. The CDR3 DNA is TGTGCCAGCACCCTCCGGAGGGGTCCCTACGAGCAGTACTTC. Translation gives CASTLRRGPYEQYF.

This chain joins TRBV6-6 and TRBJ1-3; no reliable D call. The germline V gene encodes CDR1 MNHNY and CDR2 SVGAGI (reference sequence). V shed 2 bases and J shed 3 bases, with 8 bases lying between them. This CDR3 has 14 residues. In nucleotides, the CDR3 is TGTGCCAGCAGTTACGATGCAGTTGGAAACACCATATATTTT. It specifies CASSYDAVGNTIYF.

Only one count was recorded for this clone. This chain uses TRBV7-3 with TRBJ2-3, with 9 nucleotides matching TRBD1. The CDR3 extends over 16 amino acids. Germline values: CDR1 SGHTA, CDR2 FQGTGA. Trimming took 3 bases from V and 2 from J; bases not matched to a gene: 6. The CDR3 DNA reads as TGTGCCAGCAGCTTGCGACAGGGGGGGGACACAGATACGCAGTATTTT. Encoded protein: CASSLRQGGDTDTQYF. Based on the CDR3 plus reference TRBV7-3 and TRBJ2-3, the full variable domain is GAGVSQTPSNKVTEKGKYVELRCDPISGHTALYWYRQSLGQGPEFLIYFQGTGAADDSGLPNDRFFAVRPEGSVSTLKIQRTERGDSAVYLCASSLRQGGDTDTQYFGPGTRLTVL.